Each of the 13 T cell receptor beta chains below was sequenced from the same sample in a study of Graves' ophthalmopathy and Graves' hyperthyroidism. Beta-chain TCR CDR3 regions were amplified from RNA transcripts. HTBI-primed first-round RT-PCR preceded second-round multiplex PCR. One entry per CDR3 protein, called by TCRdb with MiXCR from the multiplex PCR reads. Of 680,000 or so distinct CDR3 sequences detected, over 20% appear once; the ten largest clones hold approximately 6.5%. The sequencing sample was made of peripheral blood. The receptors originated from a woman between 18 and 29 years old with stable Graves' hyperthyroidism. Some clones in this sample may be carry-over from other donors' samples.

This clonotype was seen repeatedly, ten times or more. The CDR3: CASSGRLAGGETQYF. The CDR3 DNA reads TGTGCCAGCAGTGGACGACTAGCGGGGGGAGAGACCCAGTACTTC. J is TRBJ2-5 and V is TRBV12-3 or TRBV12-4, with 13 bases aligning to TRBD2. Losses at the gene ends were 5 bases for V and 4 bases for J; bases not matched to a gene: 4. The CDR3 runs to 15 residues.

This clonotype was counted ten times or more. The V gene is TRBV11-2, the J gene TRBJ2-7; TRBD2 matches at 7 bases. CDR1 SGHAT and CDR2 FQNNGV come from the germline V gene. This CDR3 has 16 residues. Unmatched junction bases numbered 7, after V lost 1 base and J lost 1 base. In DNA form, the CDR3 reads TGTGCCAGCAGCTTAGTGGGACTATCCCAATCCTACGAGCAGTACTTC. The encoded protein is CASSLVGLSQSYEQYF. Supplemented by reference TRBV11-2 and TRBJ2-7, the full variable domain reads EAGVAQSPRYKIIEKRQSVAFWCNPISGHATLYWYQQILGQGPKLLIQFQNNGVVDDSQLPKDRFSAERLKGVDSTLKIQPAKLEDSAVYLCASSLVGLSQSYEQYFGPGTRLTVT.

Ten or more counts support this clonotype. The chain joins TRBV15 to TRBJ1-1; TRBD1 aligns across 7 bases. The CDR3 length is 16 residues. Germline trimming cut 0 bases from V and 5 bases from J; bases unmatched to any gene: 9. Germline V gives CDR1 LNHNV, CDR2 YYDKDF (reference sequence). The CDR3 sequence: CATSRDPGQAATEAFF. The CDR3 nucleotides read TGTGCCACCAGCAGAGATCCAGGACAGGCAGCAACTGAAGCTTTCTTT.

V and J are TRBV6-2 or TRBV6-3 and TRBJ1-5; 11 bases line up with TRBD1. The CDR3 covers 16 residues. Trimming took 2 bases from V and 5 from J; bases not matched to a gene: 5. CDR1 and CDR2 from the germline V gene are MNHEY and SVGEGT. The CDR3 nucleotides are TGTGCCAGCAGTTACCGGACAGGGGGCCTTGATCAGCCCCAGCATTTT. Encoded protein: CASSYRTGGLDQPQHF.

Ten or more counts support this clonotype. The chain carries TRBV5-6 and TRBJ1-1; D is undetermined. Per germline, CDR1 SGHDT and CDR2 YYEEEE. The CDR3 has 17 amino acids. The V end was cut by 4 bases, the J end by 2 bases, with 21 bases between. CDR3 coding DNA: TGTGCCAGCAGCCAGTTAGACGACGGGCCCTTTAACACTGAAGCTTTCTTT. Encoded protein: CASSQLDDGPFNTEAFF.

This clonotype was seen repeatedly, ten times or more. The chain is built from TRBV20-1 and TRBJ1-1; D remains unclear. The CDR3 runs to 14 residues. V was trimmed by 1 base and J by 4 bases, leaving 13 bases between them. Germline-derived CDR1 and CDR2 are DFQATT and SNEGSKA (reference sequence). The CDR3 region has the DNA TGCAGTGCTAGAGCTATGGAGGCGCCCACTGAAGCTTTCTTT. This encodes CSARAMEAPTEAFF.

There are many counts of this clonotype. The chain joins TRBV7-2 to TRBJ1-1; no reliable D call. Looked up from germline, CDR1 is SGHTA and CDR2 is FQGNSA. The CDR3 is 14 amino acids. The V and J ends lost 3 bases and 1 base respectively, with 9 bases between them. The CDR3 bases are TGTGCCAGCAGCTTTGTCCCGAGGAACACTGAAGCTTTCTTT. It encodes CASSFVPRNTEAFF.

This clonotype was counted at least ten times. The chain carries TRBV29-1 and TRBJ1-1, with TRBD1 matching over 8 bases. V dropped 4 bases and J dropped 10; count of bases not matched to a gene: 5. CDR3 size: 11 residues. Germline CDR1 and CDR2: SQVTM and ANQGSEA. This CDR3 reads CSVAMQGAAFF. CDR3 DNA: TGCAGCGTTGCAATGCAGGGGGCAGCTTTCTTT. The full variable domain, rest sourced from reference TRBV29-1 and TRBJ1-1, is SAVISQKPSRDICQRGTSLTIQCQVDSQVTMMFWYRQQPGQSLTLIATANQGSEATYESGFVIDKFPISRPNLTFSTLTVSNMSPEDSSIYLCSVAMQGAAFFGQGTRLTVV.

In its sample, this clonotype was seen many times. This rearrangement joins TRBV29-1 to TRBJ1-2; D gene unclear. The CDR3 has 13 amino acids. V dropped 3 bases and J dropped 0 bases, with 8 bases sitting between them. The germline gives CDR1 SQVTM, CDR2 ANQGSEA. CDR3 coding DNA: TGCAGCGTTGACTCGGAAGCTAACTATGGCTACACCTTC. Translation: CSVDSEANYGYTF.

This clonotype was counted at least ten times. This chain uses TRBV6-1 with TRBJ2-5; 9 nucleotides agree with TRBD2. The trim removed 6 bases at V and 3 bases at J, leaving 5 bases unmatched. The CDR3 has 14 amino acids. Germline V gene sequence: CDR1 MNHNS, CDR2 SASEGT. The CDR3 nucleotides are TGTGCCAGCAGCAGGAGACTAGCGGAAGAGACCCAGTACTTC. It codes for CASSRRLAEETQYF.

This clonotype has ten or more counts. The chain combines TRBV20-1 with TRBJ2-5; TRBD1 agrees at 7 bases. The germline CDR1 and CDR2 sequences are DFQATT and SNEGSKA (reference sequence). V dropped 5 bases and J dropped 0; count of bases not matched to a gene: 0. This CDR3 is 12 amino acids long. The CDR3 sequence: CSAGTDQETQYF. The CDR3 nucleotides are TGCAGTGCTGGGACAGACCAAGAGACCCAGTACTTC.

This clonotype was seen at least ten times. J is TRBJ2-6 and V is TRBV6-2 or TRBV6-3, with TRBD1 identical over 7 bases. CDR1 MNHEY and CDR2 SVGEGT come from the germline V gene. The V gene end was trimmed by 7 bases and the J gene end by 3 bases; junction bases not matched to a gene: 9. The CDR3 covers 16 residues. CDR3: CASTQTGKGGANVLTF. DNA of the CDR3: TGTGCCAGCACCCAGACAGGGAAGGGTGGGGCCAACGTCCTGACTTTC.

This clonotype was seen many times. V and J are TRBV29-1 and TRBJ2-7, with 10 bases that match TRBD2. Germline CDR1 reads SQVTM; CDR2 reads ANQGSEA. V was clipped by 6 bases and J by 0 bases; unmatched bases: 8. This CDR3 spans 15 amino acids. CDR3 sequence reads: CSVLSLAGGSYEQYF. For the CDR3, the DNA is TGCAGCGTACTGTCTTTAGCGGGAGGCTCCTACGAGCAGTACTTC.